The entry below gives a single TCR beta chain sequence along with its context. Its target is not known. The CDR3 sequence is 13 residues long. CDR1 and CDR2 (germline): SGHDT, YYEEEE. V was pared by 1 base and J by 7 bases, with 9 bases between. These data come from a study of lymphopenia after photon versus proton radiotherapy. General observations from the study: Only patients who died were analyzed for survival; proton advantage is unproven. A bigger post-nadir fall in TCR diversity correlated inversely with survival time in deceased patients. Under photons, naive T cells and diversity fell while effector/memory populations rose.

TCRdb keeps only in-frame clones here, not all; method: immunoSEQ multiplex PCR. Of 52,000 or so clones detected, under 95% appear once; the ten largest clones hold more than 15%. The TCR originated in a woman between 35 and 50 years old with cholangiocarcinoma. The chain is built from TRBV5-6 and TRBJ1-5, with D unclear. Here the sequenced sample was peripheral blood, taken from a patient treated with photon-based radiotherapy. The CDR3 protein is CASSLRREQPQHF. CDR3 bases: TGTGCCAGCAGCTTGAGGAGGGAGCAGCCCCAGCATTTT.